Presented here are 11 T cell receptor beta chains from one specimen sequenced in a study of early T cells in non-severe SARS-CoV-2 infection. Using its own MiXCR run on the 5' RACE reads, TCRdb lists one record per CDR3 protein. Here the sample spans approximately 30,000 distinct CDR3 sequences, approximately 4.2% being singletons. The specimen sequenced was whole blood. These receptors originate from an adult who was a healthcare worker with PCR-confirmed SARS-CoV-2 infection or an uninfected control (not recorded which).

This clonotype was seen ten or more times. V gene TRBV10-3 combines with J gene TRBJ2-1, with TRBD2 identical over 10 bases. The germline gives CDR1 ENHRY, CDR2 SYGVKD. The CDR3 is 16 residues long. Unmatched junction bases numbered 9, after V lost 4 bases and J lost 6 bases. The CDR3 DNA is TGTGCCATCAGTGGGAGAGGACTAGCGGATCTCAATGAGCAGTTCTTC. Amino acid sequence: CAISGRGLADLNEQFF.

This chain links TRBV11-2 with TRBJ2-1; D remains ambiguous. The CDR3 consists of 11 residues. V lost 5 bases to trimming and J lost 15 bases, with 14 bases between them. The germline V gene has CDR1 SGHAT and CDR2 FQNNGV. The chain's CDR3 is CASSPGPRLFF. Here the CDR3 DNA reads TGTGCCAGCAGCCCGGGCCCGAGACTGTTCTTC. Using reference TRBV11-2 and TRBJ2-1 for the parts outside the CDR3, the full variable domain is EAGVAQSPRYKIIEKRQSVAFWCNPISGHATLYWYQQILGQGPKLLIQFQNNGVVDDSQLPKDRFSAERLKGVDSTLKIQPAKLEDSAVYLCASSPGPRLFFGPGTRLTVL.

This clonotype was observed many times. The chain links TRBV6-5 to TRBJ2-7; D is uncertain. V was pared by 2 bases and J by 4 bases, with 6 bases between. CDR3 length equals 12 residues. Germline CDR1 reads MNHEY; CDR2 reads SVGAGI. This chain's CDR3 is CASSYAGYEQYF. In nucleotides, the CDR3 is TGTGCCAGCAGTTACGCCGGGTACGAGCAGTACTTC.

This clonotype has a handful of counts. V gene TRBV3-1 combines with J gene TRBJ2-7; the D is unclear. Trimming stripped 0 bases from V and 3 bases from J, with 6 bases between. The CDR3 runs 13 residues. CDR1 is LGHDT, CDR2 YNNKEL, per germline (reference sequence). The CDR3 DNA reads TGTGCCAGCAGCCAAGAGTATATCTACGAGCAGTACTTC. Encoded protein: CASSQEYIYEQYF.

This clonotype is medium-sized in the sample. The chain links TRBV27 to TRBJ1-2, with D perhaps matching TRBD1 (5 bases). Trimming left V 2 bases short and J 6 bases short, with 10 bases between. This CDR3 has 13 residues. Germline CDR1 is MNHEY and CDR2 is SMNVEV (reference sequence). CDR3 protein: CASSLKGIDGYTF. The CDR3 DNA reads as TGTGCCAGCAGTTTAAAGGGGATTGATGGCTACACCTTC.

The rearrangement uses TRBV7-9 and TRBJ2-1; D gene uncertain. The CDR3 sequence is 14 residues long. Germline assignment: CDR1 SEHNR and CDR2 FQNEAQ (reference sequence). The V end lost 5 bases, the J end lost 1 base, and 9 bases lay between the germline ends. The CDR3 sequence: CASSKWASYNEQFF. The CDR3 coding sequence is TGTGCCAGCAGCAAGTGGGCTTCCTACAATGAGCAGTTCTTC.

Ten or more counts support this clonotype. The chain joins TRBV5-1 to TRBJ2-7; a possible D gene is TRBD1 (6 bases). This CDR3 comprises 16 residues. Germline V lookup: CDR1 SGHRS, CDR2 YFSETQ. The ends were cut back, 4 bases at V and 4 bases at J, with 21 bases in the middle. In DNA form, the CDR3 reads TGCGCCAGCAGCCTCGGTGTCGCACAGGGAAGGTACGAGCAGTACTTC. This codes for CASSLGVAQGRYEQYF.

This clonotype was recorded many times. The genes are TRBV20-1 and TRBJ2-1; 7 nucleotides match TRBD1. The junction had 3 bases not matched to a gene; V was cut back by 1 base and J by 3 bases. The CDR3 length is 14 residues. Germline V CDR1 and CDR2: DFQATT, SNEGSKA (reference sequence). The chain's CDR3 is CSARGWDSYNEQFF. CDR3 nucleotide sequence: TGCAGTGCTAGAGGGTGGGACAGCTACAATGAGCAGTTCTTC.

At least ten counts were recorded for this clonotype. The chain is built from TRBV6-1 and TRBJ1-5; no clear D gene. The germline V gene has CDR1 MNHNS and CDR2 SASEGT. The CDR3 is 13 residues long. With 2 bases removed from V and 3 bases from J, the gap between germline ends came to 5 bases. Here the CDR3 DNA reads TGTGCCAGCAGTGAAAGTGACAATCAGCCCCAGCATTTT. This translates into CASSESDNQPQHF.

This chain links TRBV20-1 with TRBJ1-2, with 9 positions matching TRBD1. Per the germline V gene, CDR1 is DFQATT and CDR2 is SNEGSKA (reference sequence). There are 15 residues in the CDR3. The trim removed 3 bases at V and 8 bases at J, leaving 13 bases unmatched. The CDR3 loop is CSASPAGQGARGYTF. Here the CDR3 DNA reads TGCAGTGCTAGTCCAGCGGGACAGGGTGCTCGAGGCTACACCTTC.

The sample holds many counts of this clonotype. The gene calls are TRBV7-9 and TRBJ2-7; the D is unclear. The length of the CDR3 is 14 residues. The V end was cut by 7 bases, the J end by 3 bases, with 16 bases between. The germline gives CDR1 SEHNR, CDR2 FQNEAQ (reference sequence). CDR3 in amino acids: CASTFPVSVYEQYF. Here the CDR3 DNA reads TGTGCCAGCACCTTTCCGGTGAGCGTCTACGAGCAGTACTTC.